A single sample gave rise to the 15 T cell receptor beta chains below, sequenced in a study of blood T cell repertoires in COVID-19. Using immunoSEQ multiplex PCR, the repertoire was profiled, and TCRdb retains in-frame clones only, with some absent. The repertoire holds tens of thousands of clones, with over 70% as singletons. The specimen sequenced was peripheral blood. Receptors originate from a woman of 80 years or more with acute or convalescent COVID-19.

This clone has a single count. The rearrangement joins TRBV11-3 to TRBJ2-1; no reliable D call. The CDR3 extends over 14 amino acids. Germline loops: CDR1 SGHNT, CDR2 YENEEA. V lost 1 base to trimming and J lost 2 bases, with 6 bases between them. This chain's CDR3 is CASSLGQTYNEQFF. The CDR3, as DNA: TGTGCCAGCAGCTTAGGGCAGACCTACAATGAGCAGTTCTTC. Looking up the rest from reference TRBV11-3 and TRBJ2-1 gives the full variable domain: EAGVVQSPRYKIIEKKQPVAFWCNPISGHNTLYWYLQNLGQGPELLIRYENEEAVDDSQLPKDRFSAERLKGVDSTLKIQPAELGDSAVYLCASSLGQTYNEQFFGPGTRLTVL.

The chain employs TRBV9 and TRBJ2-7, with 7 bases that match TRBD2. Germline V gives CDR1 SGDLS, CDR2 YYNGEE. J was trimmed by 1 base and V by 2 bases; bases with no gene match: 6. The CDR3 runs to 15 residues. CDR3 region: CASSVGASGSYEQYF. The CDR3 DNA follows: TGTGCCAGCAGCGTTGGGGCTAGCGGTTCCTACGAGCAGTACTTC.

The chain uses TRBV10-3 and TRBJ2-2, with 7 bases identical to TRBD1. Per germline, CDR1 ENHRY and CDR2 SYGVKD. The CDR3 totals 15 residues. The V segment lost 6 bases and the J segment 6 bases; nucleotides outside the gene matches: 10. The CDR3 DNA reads TGTGCCATCAGAGGACAGGCGGAGAAGTCCGGGGAGCTGTTTTTT. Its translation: CAIRGQAEKSGELFF.

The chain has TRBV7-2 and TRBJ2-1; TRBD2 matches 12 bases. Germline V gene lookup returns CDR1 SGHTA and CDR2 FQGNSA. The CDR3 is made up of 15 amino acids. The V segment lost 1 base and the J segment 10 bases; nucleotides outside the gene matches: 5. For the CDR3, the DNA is TGTGCCAGCAGCTTAGTAGCTAGCGGGAGGGAGGAGCAGTTCTTC. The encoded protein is CASSLVASGREEQFF.

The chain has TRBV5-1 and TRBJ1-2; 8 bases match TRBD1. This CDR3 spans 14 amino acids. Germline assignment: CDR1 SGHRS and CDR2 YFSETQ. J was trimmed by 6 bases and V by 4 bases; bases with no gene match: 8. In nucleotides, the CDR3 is TGCGCCAGCAGCCCACAGGGGGGAAGGAATGGCTACACCTTC. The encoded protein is CASSPQGGRNGYTF.

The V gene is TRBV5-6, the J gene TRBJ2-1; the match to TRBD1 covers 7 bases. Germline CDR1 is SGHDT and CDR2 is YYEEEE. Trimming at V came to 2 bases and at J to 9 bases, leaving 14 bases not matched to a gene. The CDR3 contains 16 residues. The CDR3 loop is CASSFTGEIKRGEQFF. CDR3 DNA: TGTGCCAGCAGCTTTACAGGGGAGATTAAACGCGGTGAGCAGTTCTTC.

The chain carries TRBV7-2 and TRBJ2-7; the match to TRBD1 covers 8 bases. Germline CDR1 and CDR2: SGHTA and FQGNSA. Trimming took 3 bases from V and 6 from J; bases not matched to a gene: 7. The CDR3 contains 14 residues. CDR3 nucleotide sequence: TGTGCCAGCAGCTTTGGACAGGGTATAGGCGAGCAGTACTTC. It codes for CASSFGQGIGEQYF.

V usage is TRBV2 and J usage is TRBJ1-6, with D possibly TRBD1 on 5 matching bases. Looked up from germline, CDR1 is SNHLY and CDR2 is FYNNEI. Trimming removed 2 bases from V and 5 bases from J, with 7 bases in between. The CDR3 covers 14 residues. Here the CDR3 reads CASSESGDNSPLHF. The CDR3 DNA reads TGTGCCAGCAGTGAATCGGGGGATAATTCACCCCTCCACTTT.

CDR3 sequence reads: CASSGALVNSPLHF. The DNA for the CDR3 is TGTGCCAGTAGTGGGGCCCTGGTCAATTCACCCCTCCACTTT. The chain employs TRBV19 and TRBJ1-6, with D maybe TRBD1 (5 bases). Trimming took 5 bases from V and 7 from J, leaving 12 bases between them. The CDR3 covers 14 residues. Germline-derived CDR1 and CDR2 are LNHDA and SQIVND (reference sequence).

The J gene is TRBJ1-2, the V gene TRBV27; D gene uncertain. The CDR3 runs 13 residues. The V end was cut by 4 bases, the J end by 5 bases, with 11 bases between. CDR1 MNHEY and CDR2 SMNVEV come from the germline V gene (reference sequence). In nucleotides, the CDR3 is TGTGCCAGCAGTTGGCAAGCGTCATATGGCTACACCTTC. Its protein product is CASSWQASYGYTF.

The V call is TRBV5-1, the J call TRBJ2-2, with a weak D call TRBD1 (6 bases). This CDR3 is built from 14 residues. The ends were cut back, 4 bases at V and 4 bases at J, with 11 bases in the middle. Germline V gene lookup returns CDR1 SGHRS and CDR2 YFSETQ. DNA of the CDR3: TGCGCCAGCAGCCCAGGACAGATCACCGGGGAGCTGTTTTTT. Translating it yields CASSPGQITGELFF.

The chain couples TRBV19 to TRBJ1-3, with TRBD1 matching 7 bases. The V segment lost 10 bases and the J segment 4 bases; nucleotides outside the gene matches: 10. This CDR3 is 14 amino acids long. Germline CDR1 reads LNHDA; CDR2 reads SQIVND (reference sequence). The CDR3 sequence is CAILPGTAGNTIYF. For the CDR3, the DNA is TGTGCCATCCTCCCCGGGACAGCCGGAAACACCATATATTTT.

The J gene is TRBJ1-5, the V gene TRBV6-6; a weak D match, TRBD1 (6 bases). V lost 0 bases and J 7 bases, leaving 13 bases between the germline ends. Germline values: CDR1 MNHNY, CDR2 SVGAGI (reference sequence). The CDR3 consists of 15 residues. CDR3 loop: CASSYSLRGYQPQHF. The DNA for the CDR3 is TGTGCCAGCAGTTACTCACTCAGGGGTTACCAGCCCCAGCATTTT.

CDR3 nucleotides: TGTGCCAGCAGCTTAGGTCGGCTAGCCTCGAACACCGGGGAGCTGTTTTTT. Amino acids: CASSLGRLASNTGELFF. The rearrangement links TRBV7-9 to TRBJ2-2; weak D call: TRBD2 (5 bases). Germline loops: CDR1 SEHNR, CDR2 FQNEAQ (reference sequence). This CDR3 comprises 17 residues. Trimming removed 1 base from V and 0 bases from J, with 12 bases in between.

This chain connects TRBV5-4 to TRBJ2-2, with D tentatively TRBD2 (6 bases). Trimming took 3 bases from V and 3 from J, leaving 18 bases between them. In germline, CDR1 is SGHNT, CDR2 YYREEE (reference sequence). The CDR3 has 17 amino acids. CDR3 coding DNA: TGTGCCAGCAGCTCCCCGGGACTCCTCGGGGACACCGGGGAGCTGTTTTTT. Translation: CASSSPGLLGDTGELFF. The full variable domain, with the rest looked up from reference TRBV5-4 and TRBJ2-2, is ETGVTQSPTHLIKTRGQQVTLRCSSQSGHNTVSWYQQALGQGPQFIFQYYREEENGRGNFPPRFSGLQFPNYSSELNVNALELDDSALYLCASSSPGLLGDTGELFFGEGSRLTVL.